This T cell receptor beta chain was sequenced in a study of Ad26.COV2.S vaccination and SARS-CoV-2 variants. The CDR3 runs 14 residues. The treatment here: approximately 18 received Ad26.COV2.S at low or high dose, single or two shots; several received placebo; per-sample allocation not given. Collection of the samples took place on day 63 after the first injection of vaccine or placebo. Sequencing used immunoSEQ multiplex PCR; TCRdb keeps in-frame clones, though not all of them. The data show 350,000 to 600,000 clones, roughly 87% seen once. On this clone itself: What it binds is not known.

Study findings and constraints: People given the vaccine had a wider spike-specific TCR breadth than placebo recipients did.

This clonotype was sampled from a person aged 18-60 years who received the Ad26.COV2.S COVID-19 vaccine or a placebo. The chain uses TRBV12-1 and TRBJ2-1; the table's TRBD2 call for D was not verified on the DNA. TRBV12-1 is a known pseudogene. The sequencing used peripheral blood, collected in a trial of Ad26.COV2.S vaccine versus placebo. The CDR3 DNA reads TGTGCCAGCAGCCGCGCTAGCGCCCCCAATGAGCAGTTCTTC. Translated: CASSRASAPNEQFF.